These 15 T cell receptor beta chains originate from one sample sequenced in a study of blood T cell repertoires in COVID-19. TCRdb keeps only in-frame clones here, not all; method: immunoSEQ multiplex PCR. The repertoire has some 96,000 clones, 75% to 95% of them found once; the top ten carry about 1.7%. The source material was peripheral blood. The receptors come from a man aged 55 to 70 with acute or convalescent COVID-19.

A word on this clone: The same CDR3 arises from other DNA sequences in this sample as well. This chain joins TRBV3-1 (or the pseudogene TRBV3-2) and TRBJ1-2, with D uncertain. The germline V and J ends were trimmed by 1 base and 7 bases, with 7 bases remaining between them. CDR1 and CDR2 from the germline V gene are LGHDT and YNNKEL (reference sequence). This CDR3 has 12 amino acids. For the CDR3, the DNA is TGTGCCAGCAGCCAAGCCGGGGTTGGCTACACCTTC. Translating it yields CASSQAGVGYTF.

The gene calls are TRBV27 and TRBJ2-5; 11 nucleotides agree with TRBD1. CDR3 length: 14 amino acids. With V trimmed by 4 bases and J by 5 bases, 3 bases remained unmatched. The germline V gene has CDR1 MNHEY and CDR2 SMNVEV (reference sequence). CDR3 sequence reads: CASSSRDRGETQYF. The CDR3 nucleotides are TGTGCCAGCAGTTCCCGGGACAGGGGGGAGACCCAGTACTTC.

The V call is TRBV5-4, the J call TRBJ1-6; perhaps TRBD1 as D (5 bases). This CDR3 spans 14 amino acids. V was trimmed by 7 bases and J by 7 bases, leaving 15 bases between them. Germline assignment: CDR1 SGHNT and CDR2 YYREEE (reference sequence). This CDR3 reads CASGPGFGNSPLHF. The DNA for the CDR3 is TGTGCCAGCGGACCAGGGTTTGGGAATTCACCCCTCCACTTT.

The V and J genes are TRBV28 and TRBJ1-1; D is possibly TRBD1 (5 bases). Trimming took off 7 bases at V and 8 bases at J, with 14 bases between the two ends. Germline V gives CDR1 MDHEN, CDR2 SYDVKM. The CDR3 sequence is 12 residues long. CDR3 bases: TGTGCCAGCACCTGGGGGGGTGGGGAAGCTTTCTTT. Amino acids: CASTWGGGEAFF.

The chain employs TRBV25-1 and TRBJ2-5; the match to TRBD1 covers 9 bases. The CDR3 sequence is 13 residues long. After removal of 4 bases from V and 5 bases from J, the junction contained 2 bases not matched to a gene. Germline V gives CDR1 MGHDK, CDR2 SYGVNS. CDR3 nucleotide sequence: TGTGCCAGCAGTGGGACAGGGGAGGAGACCCAGTACTTC. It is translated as CASSGTGEETQYF.

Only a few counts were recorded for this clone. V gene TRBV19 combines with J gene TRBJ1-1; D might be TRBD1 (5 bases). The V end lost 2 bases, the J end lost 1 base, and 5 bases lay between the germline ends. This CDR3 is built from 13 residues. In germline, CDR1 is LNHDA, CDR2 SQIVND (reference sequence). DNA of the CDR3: TGTGCCAGTAGTATACAGGGGAACACTGAAGCTTTCTTT. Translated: CASSIQGNTEAFF.

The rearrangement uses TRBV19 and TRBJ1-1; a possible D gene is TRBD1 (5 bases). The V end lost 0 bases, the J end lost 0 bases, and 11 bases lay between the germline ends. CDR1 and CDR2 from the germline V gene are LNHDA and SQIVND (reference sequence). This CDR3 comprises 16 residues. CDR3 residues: CASSIDQARVNTEAFF. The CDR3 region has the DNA TGTGCCAGTAGTATAGATCAAGCCAGGGTGAACACTGAAGCTTTCTTT.

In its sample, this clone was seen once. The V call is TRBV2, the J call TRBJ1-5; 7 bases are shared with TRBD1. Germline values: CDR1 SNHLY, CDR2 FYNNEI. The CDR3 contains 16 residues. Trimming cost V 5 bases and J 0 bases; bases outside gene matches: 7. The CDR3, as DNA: TGTGCCAGCAGTTTCGGACAGGCGTATAGCAATCAGCCCCAGCATTTT. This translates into CASSFGQAYSNQPQHF. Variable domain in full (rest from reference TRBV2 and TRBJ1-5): EPEVTQTPSHQVTQMGQEVILRCVPISNHLYFYWYRQILGQKVEFLVSFYNNEISEKSEIFDDQFSVERPDGSNFTLKIRSTKLEDSAMYFCASSFGQAYSNQPQHFGDGTRLSIL.

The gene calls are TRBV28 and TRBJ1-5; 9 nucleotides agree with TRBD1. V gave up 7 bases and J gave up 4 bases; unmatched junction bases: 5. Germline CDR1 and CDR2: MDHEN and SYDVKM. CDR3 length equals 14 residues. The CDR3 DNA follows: TGTGCCAGCAACCCGGGACAGGGAAATCAGCCCCAGCATTTT. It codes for CASNPGQGNQPQHF.

The CDR3 coding sequence is TGTGCCAGTAGTATTAGACAGCACACTGAAGCTTTCTTT. Translation: CASSIRQHTEAFF. The chain couples TRBV19 to TRBJ1-1; tentative D call: TRBD1 (5 bases). Per the germline V gene, CDR1 is LNHDA and CDR2 is SQIVND (reference sequence). V was pared by 3 bases and J by 3 bases, with 8 bases between. This CDR3 has 13 residues.

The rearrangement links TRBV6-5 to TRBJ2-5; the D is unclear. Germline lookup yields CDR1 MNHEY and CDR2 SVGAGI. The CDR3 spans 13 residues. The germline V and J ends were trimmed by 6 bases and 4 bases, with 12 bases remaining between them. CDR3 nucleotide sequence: TGTGCCAGCAGCCAAGCGTTGGGAGAGACCCAGTACTTC. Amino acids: CASSQALGETQYF.

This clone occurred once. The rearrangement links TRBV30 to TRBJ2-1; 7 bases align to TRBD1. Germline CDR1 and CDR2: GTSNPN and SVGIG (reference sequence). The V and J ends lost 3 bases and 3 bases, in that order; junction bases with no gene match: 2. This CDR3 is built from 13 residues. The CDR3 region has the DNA TGTGCCTGGAGATGGACAGGCTACAATGAGCAGTTCTTC. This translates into CAWRWTGYNEQFF.

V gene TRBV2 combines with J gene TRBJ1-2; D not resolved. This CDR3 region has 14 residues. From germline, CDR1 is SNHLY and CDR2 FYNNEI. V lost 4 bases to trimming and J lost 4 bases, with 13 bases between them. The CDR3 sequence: CASSGEGYFYGYTF. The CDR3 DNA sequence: TGTGCCAGCAGTGGAGAGGGATACTTCTATGGCTACACCTTC.

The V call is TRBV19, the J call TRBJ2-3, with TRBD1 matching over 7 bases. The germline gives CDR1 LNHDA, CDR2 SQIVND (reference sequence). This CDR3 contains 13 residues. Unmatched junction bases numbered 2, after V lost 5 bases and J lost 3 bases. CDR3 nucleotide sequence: TGTGCCAGTAGTTTACAGGGGACAGATACGCAGTATTTT. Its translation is CASSLQGTDTQYF.

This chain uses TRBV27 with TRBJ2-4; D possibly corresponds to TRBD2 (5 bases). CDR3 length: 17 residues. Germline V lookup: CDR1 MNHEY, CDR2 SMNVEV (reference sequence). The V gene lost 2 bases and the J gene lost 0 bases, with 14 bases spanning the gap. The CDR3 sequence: CASSLNRDSLAKNIQYF. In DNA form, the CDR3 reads TGTGCCAGCAGTTTAAACCGGGATTCACTAGCCAAAAACATTCAGTACTTC.